Listed below are T cell receptor beta chains from one sample, sequenced in a study of control samples from healthy donors and cancer patients. Sequenced by immunoSEQ multiplex PCR; TCRdb stores in-frame clones only, minus some. The sample shows tens of thousands of clones, about nine tenths of them seen only once. Sample: blood. These receptors originate from a man in his fifties or sixties in good health. Each CDR3 is given with its conserved first and last residue. The D gene is left open where the match is weak. Rows give clone size only sometimes, using once, few, many, or a class for an expanded clone.

j_call | d_call | clone_size | cdr3_length | v_call | cdr3_aa | cdr3_nt
TRBJ2-2 | - | - | 15 | TRBV5-4 | CASSLEGGWTGELFF | TGTGCCAGCAGCTTGGAGGGGGGTTGGACCGGGGAGCTGTTTTTT
TRBJ1-4 | - | - | 13 | TRBV18 | CASSPGAKEKLFF | TGTGCCAGCTCACCGGGGGCAAAGGAAAAACTGTTTTTT
TRBJ1-1 | - | - | 15 | TRBV7-2 | CASSFRGSMNTEAFF | TGTGCCAGCAGCTTCAGGGGTAGCATGAACACTGAAGCTTTCTTT
TRBJ2-6 | - | once | 15 | TRBV5-1 | CASSRDGSGANVLTF | TGCGCCAGCAGCCGAGACGGCTCTGGGGCCAACGTCCTGACTTTC
TRBJ1-5 | - | - | 13 | TRBV29-1 | CSASRGSNQPQHF | TGCAGCGCGTCTAGGGGTAGCAATCAGCCCCAGCATTTT
TRBJ1-1 | TRBD1 | - | 12 | TRBV3-1/TRBV3-2 | CASSQGTGQAFF | TGTGCCAGCAGCCAAGGGACAGGCCAAGCTTTCTTT
TRBJ1-2 | TRBD1 | - | 14 | TRBV5-1 | CASSPGQGGYGYTF | TGCGCCAGCAGCCCGGGACAGGGGGGCTATGGCTACACCTTC
TRBJ1-1 | TRBD1 | - | 13 | TRBV7-2 | CASRLQGGGEAFF | TGTGCCAGCAGACTCCAGGGGGGGGGTGAAGCTTTCTTT
TRBJ1-1 | - | - | 17 | TRBV5-6 | CASSPPRGRKTDTEAFF | TGTGCCAGCAGCCCCCCCCGGGGGCGTAAGACTGATACTGAAGCTTTCTTT
TRBJ2-1 | - | - | 14 | TRBV25-1 | CASSGVSSYNEQFF | TGTGCCAGCAGCGGGGTAAGCTCCTACAATGAGCAGTTCTTC
TRBJ1-5 | - | - | 13 | TRBV19 | CASRYQGNQPQHF | TGTGCCAGTAGATATCAAGGGAATCAGCCCCAGCATTTT
TRBJ2-6 | - | - | 13 | TRBV19 | CASSRWQFNVLTF | TGTGCCAGTAGTAGGTGGCAGTTCAACGTCCTGACTTTC
TRBJ2-2 | TRBD2 | - | 15 | TRBV2 | CASSPRTSGTGELFF | TGTGCCAGCTCTCCTCGGACTAGCGGTACCGGGGAGCTGTTTTTT
TRBJ1-4 | - | - | 16 | TRBV27 | CASSQGVAATNEKLFF | TGTGCCAGCAGTCAAGGGGTAGCCGCTACTAATGAAAAACTGTTTTTT
TRBJ1-2 | TRBD1 | - | 14 | TRBV19 | CASSGDSLNYGYTF | TGTGCCAGTAGCGGGGACAGTTTGAACTATGGCTACACCTTC
TRBJ1-2 | TRBD1 | - | 12 | TRBV10-3 | CAITGQGGGYTF | TGTGCCATCACGGGACAGGGGGGTGGCTACACCTTC
TRBJ2-7 | TRBD1 | - | 14 | TRBV5-1 | CASSIRGQGYEQYF | TGCGCCAGCAGCATCAGGGGGCAAGGATACGAGCAGTACTTC